Reported below is one T cell receptor beta chain. Its target is unknown. At one end the junction does not follow the germline gene, possibly because of a read error. The template was RNA from unsorted bulk tissue. This non-tumor lung sample came from over 3 cm beyond the tumor edge. The library came from three nested PCR rounds adapted from ARM-PCR protocols. TCRdb used MiXCR to reprocess the multiplex PCR reads, holding one entry per CDR3 protein. This sample has about 90,000 distinct CDR3 sequences, with under 80% found just once. The data belong to a study of tumor and adjacent non-tumor tissue in lung cancer. Study outcomes and limitations: Tumor TCR diversity, when higher, was linked to shorter survival.

In germline, CDR1 is DFQATT, CDR2 SNEGSKA (reference sequence). This CDR3 is built from 13 residues. Material: distant non-tumor lung tissue. V is TRBV20-1 and J is TRBJ1-5, with D tentatively TRBD1 (5 bases). The sequence was obtained from a woman aged 45-65 years with non-small cell lung cancer. In nucleotides, the CDR3 is TGCAGTGCTGGATGGGGCCACAATGAGCCCCTGCATTTT. It encodes CSAGWGHNEPLHF.